These T cell receptor beta chains were read from a single sample in a study of Graves' ophthalmopathy and Graves' hyperthyroidism. TCRdb used MiXCR to reprocess the multiplex PCR reads, holding one entry per CDR3 protein. The table includes 350,000 to 400,000 distinct CDR3 sequences, approximately 20% detected once. Material for sequencing was peripheral blood. Receptors were obtained from a woman aged 18 to 35 with Graves' ophthalmopathy. Both conserved end residues are part of each CDR3. The D gene is left open where the match is weak. Size tells how often a clone was seen (once, few, many) or the class of an expanded clone, and some rows leave it out.

D,size,J,V,CDR3,DNA
TRBD1,few,TRBJ1-1,TRBV6-2/TRBV6-3,CASSSLRMDRLTTEAFF,TGTGCCAGCAGTTCTCTAAGAATGGACAGGTTGACGACGGAAGCTTTCTTT
.,many,TRBJ2-7,TRBV2,CASRAVIYEQYF,TGTGCCAGCAGGGCCGTCATCTACGAGCAGTACTTC
.,many,TRBJ2-3,TRBV5-1,CASSLAGWEADTQYF,TGCGCCAGCAGCTTGGCCGGTTGGGAGGCAGATACGCAGTATTTT
.,many,TRBJ2-2,TRBV7-3,CASSLTRDAGELFF,TGTGCCAGCAGCTTAACCAGGGACGCCGGGGAGCTGTTTTTT
TRBD1,many,TRBJ2-7,TRBV6-2/TRBV6-3,CASSYSRDRGTYEQYF,TGTGCCAGCAGTTACTCCCGAGACAGGGGGACCTACGAGCAGTACTTC
.,many,TRBJ1-2,TRBV14,CASSQGPGYGYTF,TGTGCCAGCAGCCAGGGTCCAGGATATGGCTACACCTTC
.,many,TRBJ1-1,TRBV6-2/TRBV6-3,CASSYSRGIGTEAFF,TGTGCCAGCAGTTACTCGCGCGGGATCGGCACTGAAGCTTTCTTT
.,few,TRBJ2-2,TRBV11-2,CASSLVGGVNTGELFF,TGTGCCAGCAGCCTAGTTGGAGGAGTGAACACCGGGGAGCTGTTTTTT
.,.,TRBJ1-2,TRBV11-2,CASSLDTLGGYGYTF,TGTGCCAGCAGCTTGGACACCCTAGGTGGCTATGGCTACACCTTC
TRBD1,many,TRBJ2-2,TRBV28,CASTLDRFGELFF,TGTGCCAGCACTTTGGACAGGTTCGGGGAGCTGTTTTTT
TRBD1,.,TRBJ2-7,TRBV29-1,CSIGQGSREYF,TGCAGCATAGGACAGGGGAGTAGGGAGTACTTC
TRBD1,.,TRBJ1-5,TRBV30,CAWSQGAPNQPQHF,TGTGCCTGGAGCCAGGGGGCACCTAATCAGCCCCAGCATTTT
.,many,TRBJ2-7,TRBV12-3/TRBV12-4,CASSFSRGEQYF,TGTGCCAGCAGTTTTTCCAGAGGCGAGCAGTACTTC
.,once,TRBJ2-7,TRBV27,CASSLQSSCEQYF,TGTGCCAGCAGTTTACAGAGCTCCTGCGAGCAGTACTTC
.,many,TRBJ2-7,TRBV12-3/TRBV12-4,CASSVLGNEQYF,TGTGCCAGCAGTGTCTTGGGGAACGAGCAGTACTTC
.,many,TRBJ2-7,TRBV2,CASRVGDGSSYEQYF,TGTGCCAGCAGGGTTGGGGACGGAAGCTCCTACGAGCAGTACTTC
.,many,TRBJ2-4,TRBV20-1,CSGRDGAKNIQYF,TGCAGTGGTCGGGACGGGGCCAAAAACATTCAGTACTTC
.,many,TRBJ1-5,TRBV27,CASSLQGPNQPQHF,TGTGCCAGCAGTTTACAGGGACCCAATCAGCCCCAGCATTTT
TRBD1,.,TRBJ2-5,TRBV6-1,CASAMDRIETQYF,TGCGCCAGCGCGATGGACAGGATAGAGACCCAGTACTTC
.,.,TRBJ2-5,TRBV20-1,CSVTTPQGGETQYF,TGCAGTGTCACGACACCACAGGGAGGAGAGACCCAGTACTTC
.,many,TRBJ2-7,TRBV6-5,CASSYSRGGPYEQYF,TGTGCCAGCAGTTACTCGAGGGGGGGTCCCTACGAGCAGTACTTC
.,many,TRBJ2-3,TRBV6-5,CASSYRGTSTDTQYF,TGTGCCAGCAGTTACAGGGGAACATCCACAGATACGCAGTATTTT
.,many,TRBJ1-2,TRBV19,CASSPSVGKAAAGYTF,TGTGCCAGTAGTCCAAGTGTGGGTAAAGCCGCGGCTGGCTACACCTTC
.,many,TRBJ1-5,TRBV11-2,CASSALGGMGNQPQHF,TGTGCCAGCAGCGCCCTGGGGGGGATGGGCAATCAGCCCCAGCATTTT
.,many,TRBJ1-5,TRBV20-1,CSASGSYSNQPQHF,TGCAGTGCTAGCGGCAGTTATAGCAATCAGCCCCAGCATTTT
.,many,TRBJ1-1,TRBV6-1,CASTPGTPNTEAFF,TGTGCCAGCACCCCGGGGACGCCGAACACTGAAGCTTTCTTT
TRBD2,many,TRBJ2-7,TRBV28,CASSYSLGTSGSYEQYF,TGTGCCAGCAGCTACAGCCTCGGGACTAGCGGCTCCTACGAGCAGTACTTC
.,many,TRBJ2-6,TRBV5-1,CASSLVGGGNSGANVLTF,TGCGCCAGCAGCTTGGTTGGAGGGGGTAACTCTGGGGCCAACGTCCTGACTTTC
TRBD2,many,TRBJ2-5,TRBV28,CASSPGLAGVETQYF,TGTGCCAGCAGTCCTGGACTAGCGGGAGTAGAGACCCAGTACTTC
TRBD1,many,TRBJ2-7,TRBV7-2,CASRIDRDTYEQYF,TGTGCCAGCAGGATTGACAGGGACACCTACGAGCAGTACTTC
TRBD1,many,TRBJ2-4,TRBV6-5,CASSYSEARGQNIQYF,TGTGCCAGCAGTTACTCCGAGGCCAGGGGGCAAAACATTCAGTACTTC
.,many,TRBJ2-4,TRBV6-1,CASSDQNIQYF,TGTGCCAGCAGTGACCAAAACATTCAGTACTTC
.,many,TRBJ1-2,TRBV5-1,CASTNSLRGRSYGYTF,TGCGCCAGCACCAACTCTCTCAGGGGAAGGAGCTATGGCTACACCTTC
.,many,TRBJ2-7,TRBV7-2,CASSLRSTGLGGGYEQYF,TGTGCCAGCAGCTTAAGGTCGACAGGTCTTGGGGGGGGGTACGAGCAGTACTTC
.,.,TRBJ2-7,TRBV12-3/TRBV12-4,CASSPPGLGQYF,TGTGCCAGCAGCCCACCCGGGCTGGGGCAGTACTTC
.,many,TRBJ2-4,TRBV27,CASYIIAKNIQYF,TGTGCCAGCTACATCATAGCCAAAAACATTCAGTACTTC
.,many,TRBJ2-7,TRBV20-1,CSATLEAFYEQYF,TGCAGTGCTACTTTAGAGGCTTTCTACGAGCAGTACTTC
.,many,TRBJ1-2,TRBV25-1,CASSVGVFGYTF,TGTGCCAGCAGTGTGGGGGTCTTTGGCTACACCTTC
.,once,TRBJ2-7,TRBV12-3/TRBV12-4,CASSLVGVRGVEQYF,TGTGCCAGCAGTTTGGTAGGGGTTCGGGGCGTCGAGCAGTACTTC
.,many,TRBJ1-5,TRBV18,CASSPLQGTGQPQHF,TGTGCCAGCTCACCATTACAGGGAACTGGGCAGCCCCAGCATTTT
.,.,TRBJ2-2,TRBV18,CASSRGDGFYTGELFF,TGTGCCAGCTCACGGGGGGACGGATTCTACACCGGGGAGCTGTTTTTT
TRBD1,.,TRBJ1-1,TRBV28,CASSLYRTGGITEAFF,TGTGCCAGCAGTTTATACCGGACAGGGGGGATCACTGAAGCTTTCTTT
TRBD1,many,TRBJ1-6,TRBV12-3/TRBV12-4,CASSEQGAFSPLHF,TGTGCCAGCAGTGAACAGGGGGCGTTTTCACCCCTCCACTTT
.,many,TRBJ2-2,TRBV4-2,CASSPYRDISGELFF,TGTGCCAGCAGCCCCTACCGGGACATCTCCGGGGAGCTGTTTTTT
TRBD1,.,TRBJ1-5,TRBV6-2/TRBV6-3,CASQMGQGTNQPQHF,TGTGCCAGTCAGATGGGACAGGGTACCAATCAGCCCCAGCATTTT
.,many,TRBJ2-7,TRBV7-2,CASSPGLFYEQYF,TGTGCCAGCAGCCCTGGACTCTTCTACGAGCAGTACTTC
.,.,TRBJ1-2,TRBV7-2,CASSPDSGDGYTF,TGTGCCAGCAGCCCCGACAGCGGAGATGGCTACACCTTC
.,.,TRBJ1-6,TRBV28,CANRDSSSYNSPLHF,TGCGCTAACCGGGACTCAAGCTCCTATAATTCACCCCTCCACTTT